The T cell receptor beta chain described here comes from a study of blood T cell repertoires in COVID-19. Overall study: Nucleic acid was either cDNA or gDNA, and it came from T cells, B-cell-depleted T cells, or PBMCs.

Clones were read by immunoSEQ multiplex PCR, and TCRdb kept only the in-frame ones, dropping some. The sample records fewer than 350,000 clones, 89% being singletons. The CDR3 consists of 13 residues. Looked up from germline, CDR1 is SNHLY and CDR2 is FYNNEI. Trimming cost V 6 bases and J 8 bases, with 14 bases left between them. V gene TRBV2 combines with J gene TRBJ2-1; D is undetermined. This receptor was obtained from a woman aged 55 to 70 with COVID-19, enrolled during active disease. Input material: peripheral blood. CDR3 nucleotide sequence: TGTGCCAGCAGGATACGCCAACCGGATGAGCAGTTCTTC. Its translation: CASRIRQPDEQFF.